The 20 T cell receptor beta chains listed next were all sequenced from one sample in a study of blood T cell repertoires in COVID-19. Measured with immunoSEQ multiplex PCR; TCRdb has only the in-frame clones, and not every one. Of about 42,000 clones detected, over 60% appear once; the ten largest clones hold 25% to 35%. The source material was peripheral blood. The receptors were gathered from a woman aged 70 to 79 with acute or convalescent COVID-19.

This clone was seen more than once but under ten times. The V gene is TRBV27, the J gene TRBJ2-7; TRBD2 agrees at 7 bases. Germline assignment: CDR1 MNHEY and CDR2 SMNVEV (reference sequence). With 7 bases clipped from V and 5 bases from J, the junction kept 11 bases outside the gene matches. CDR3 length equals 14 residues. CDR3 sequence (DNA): TGTGCCAGCACCAAAGTTGGGGGGGGTAACGAGCAGTACTTC. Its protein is CASTKVGGGNEQYF.

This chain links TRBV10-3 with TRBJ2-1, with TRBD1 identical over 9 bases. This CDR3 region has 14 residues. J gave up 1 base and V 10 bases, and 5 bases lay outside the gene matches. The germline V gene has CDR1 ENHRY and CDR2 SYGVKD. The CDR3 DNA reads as TGTGCCACCAGGACAGGGGATTCCTACAATGAGCAGTTCTTC. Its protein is CATRTGDSYNEQFF.

The CDR3 loop is CSVANTGELFF. In DNA form, the CDR3 reads TGCAGTGTGGCTAACACCGGGGAGCTGTTTTTT. This rearrangement joins TRBV20-1 to TRBJ2-2; D is uncertain. The germline V gene has CDR1 DFQATT and CDR2 SNEGSKA (reference sequence). V lost 7 bases and J 2 bases, leaving 5 bases between the germline ends. The CDR3 extends over 11 amino acids.

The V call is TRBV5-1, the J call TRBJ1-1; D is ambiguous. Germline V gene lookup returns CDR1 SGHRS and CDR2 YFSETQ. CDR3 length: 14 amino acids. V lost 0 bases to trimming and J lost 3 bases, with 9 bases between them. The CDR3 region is CASSLATRDTEAFF. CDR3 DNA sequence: TGCGCCAGCAGCTTGGCCACTCGGGACACTGAAGCTTTCTTT.

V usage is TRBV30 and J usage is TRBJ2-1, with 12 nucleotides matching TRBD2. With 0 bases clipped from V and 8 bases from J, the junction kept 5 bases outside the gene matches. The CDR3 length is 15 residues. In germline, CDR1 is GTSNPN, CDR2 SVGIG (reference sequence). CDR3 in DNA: TGTGCCTGGAGTGTAGGACTAGCGGGGATAGATGAGCAGTTCTTC. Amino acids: CAWSVGLAGIDEQFF.

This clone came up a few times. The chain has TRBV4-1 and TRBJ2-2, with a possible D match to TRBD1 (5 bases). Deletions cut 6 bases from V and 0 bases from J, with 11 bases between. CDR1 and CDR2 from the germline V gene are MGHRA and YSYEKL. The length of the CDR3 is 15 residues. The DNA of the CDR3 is TGCGCCAGCAGAGTAGCACAGGCGAACACCGGGGAGCTGTTTTTT. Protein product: CASRVAQANTGELFF.

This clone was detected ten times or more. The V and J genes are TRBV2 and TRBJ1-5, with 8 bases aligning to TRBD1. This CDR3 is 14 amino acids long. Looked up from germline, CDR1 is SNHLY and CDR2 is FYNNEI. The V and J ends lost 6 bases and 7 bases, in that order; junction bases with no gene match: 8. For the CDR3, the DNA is TGTGCCAGCAGCAGGACAGGGTCTGGCCAGCCCCAGCATTTT. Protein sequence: CASSRTGSGQPQHF.

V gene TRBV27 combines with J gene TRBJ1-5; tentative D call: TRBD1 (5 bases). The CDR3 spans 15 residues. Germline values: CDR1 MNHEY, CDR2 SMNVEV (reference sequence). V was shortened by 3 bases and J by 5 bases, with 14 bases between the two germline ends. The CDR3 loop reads CASSFDSTTYQPQHF. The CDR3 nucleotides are TGTGCCAGCAGTTTCGACAGCACTACATATCAGCCCCAGCATTTT.

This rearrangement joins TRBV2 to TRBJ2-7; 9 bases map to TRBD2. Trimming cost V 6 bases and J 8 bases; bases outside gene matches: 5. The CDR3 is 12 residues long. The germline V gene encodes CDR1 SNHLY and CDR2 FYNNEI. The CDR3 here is CASRREGPQQYF. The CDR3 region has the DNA TGTGCCAGCAGGCGGGAGGGTCCTCAGCAGTACTTC.

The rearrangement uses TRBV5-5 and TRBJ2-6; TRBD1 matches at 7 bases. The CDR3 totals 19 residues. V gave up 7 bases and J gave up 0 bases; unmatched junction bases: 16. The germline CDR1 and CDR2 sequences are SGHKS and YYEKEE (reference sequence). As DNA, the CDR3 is TGTGCCAGCGGCCGGTCGGTACAGGGGACCCTCTCTGGGGCCAACGTCCTGACTTTC. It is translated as CASGRSVQGTLSGANVLTF.

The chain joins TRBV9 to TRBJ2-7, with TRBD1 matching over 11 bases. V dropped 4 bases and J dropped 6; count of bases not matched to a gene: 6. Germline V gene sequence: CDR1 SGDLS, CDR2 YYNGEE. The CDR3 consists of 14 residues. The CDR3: CASSIRDRGTEQYF. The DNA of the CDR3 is TGTGCCAGCAGCATCCGGGACAGGGGGACCGAGCAGTACTTC.

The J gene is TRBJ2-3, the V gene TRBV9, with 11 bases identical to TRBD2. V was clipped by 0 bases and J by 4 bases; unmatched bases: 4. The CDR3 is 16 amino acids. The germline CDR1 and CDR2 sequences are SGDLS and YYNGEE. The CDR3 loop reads CASSVGLAGRPDTQYF. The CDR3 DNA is TGTGCCAGCAGCGTAGGACTAGCGGGACGACCAGATACGCAGTATTTT.

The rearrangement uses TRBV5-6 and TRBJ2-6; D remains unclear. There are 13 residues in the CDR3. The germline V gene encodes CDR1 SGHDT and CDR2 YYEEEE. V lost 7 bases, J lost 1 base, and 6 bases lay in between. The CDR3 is CASLKSGANVLTF. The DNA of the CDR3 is TGTGCCAGCCTAAAATCTGGGGCCAACGTCCTGACTTTC.

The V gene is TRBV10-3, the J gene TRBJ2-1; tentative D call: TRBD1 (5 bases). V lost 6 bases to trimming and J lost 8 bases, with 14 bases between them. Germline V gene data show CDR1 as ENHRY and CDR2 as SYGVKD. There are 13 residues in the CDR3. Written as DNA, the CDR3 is TGTGCCATCAGGATTCAGGGCCGGGATGAGCAGTTCTTC. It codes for CAIRIQGRDEQFF.

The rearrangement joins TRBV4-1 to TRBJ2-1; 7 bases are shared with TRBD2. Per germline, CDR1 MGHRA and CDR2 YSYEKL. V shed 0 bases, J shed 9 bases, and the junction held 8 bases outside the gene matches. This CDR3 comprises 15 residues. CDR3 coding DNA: TGCGCCAGCAGCCAAGACCGGGCCAGGGAGGGTGAGCAGTTCTTC. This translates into CASSQDRAREGEQFF.

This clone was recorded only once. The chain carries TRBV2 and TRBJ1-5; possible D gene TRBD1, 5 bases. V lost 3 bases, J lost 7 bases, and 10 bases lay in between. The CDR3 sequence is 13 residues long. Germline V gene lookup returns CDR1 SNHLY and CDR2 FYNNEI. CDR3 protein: CASSEGEGQPQHF. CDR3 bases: TGTGCCAGCAGTGAGGGGGAGGGGCAGCCCCAGCATTTT.

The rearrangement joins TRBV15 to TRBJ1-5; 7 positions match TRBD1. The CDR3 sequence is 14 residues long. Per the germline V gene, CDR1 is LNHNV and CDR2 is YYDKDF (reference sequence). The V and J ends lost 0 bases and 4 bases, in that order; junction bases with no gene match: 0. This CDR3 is CATSRETGNQPQHF. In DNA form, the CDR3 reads TGTGCCACCAGCAGAGAGACAGGGAATCAGCCCCAGCATTTT.

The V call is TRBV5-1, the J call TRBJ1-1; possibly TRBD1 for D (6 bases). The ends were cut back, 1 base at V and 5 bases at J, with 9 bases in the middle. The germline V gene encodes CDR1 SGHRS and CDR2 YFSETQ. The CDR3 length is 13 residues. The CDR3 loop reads CASSLWGRTEAFF. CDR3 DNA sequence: TGCGCCAGCAGCTTGTGGGGGCGGACTGAAGCTTTCTTT.

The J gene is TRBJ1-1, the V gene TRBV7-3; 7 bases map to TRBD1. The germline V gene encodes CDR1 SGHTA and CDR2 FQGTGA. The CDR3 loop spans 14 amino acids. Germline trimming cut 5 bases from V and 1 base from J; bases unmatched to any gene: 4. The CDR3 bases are TGTGCCAGCAGCACGGGACAGCAGAACACTGAAGCTTTCTTT. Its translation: CASSTGQQNTEAFF.

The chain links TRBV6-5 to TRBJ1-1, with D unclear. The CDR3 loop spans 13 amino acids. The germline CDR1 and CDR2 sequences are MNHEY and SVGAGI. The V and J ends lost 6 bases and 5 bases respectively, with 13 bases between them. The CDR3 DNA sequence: TGTGCCAGCAGCAAAGGCACGGGGACTGAAGCTTTCTTT. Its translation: CASSKGTGTEAFF.